This is a list of T cell receptor beta chains from one sample in a study of T cell responses to AZD1222 COVID-19 vaccine. Only in-frame clones appear in the TCRdb table, and some are missing; sequencing was by immunoSEQ multiplex PCR. This repertoire shows roughly 200,000 clones, 85% to 95% found once; its top ten account for under 1.1%. The starting material was peripheral blood, obtained 28 days after the second dose of the MenACWY control vaccine. The receptors shown here come from an adult who received the MenACWY meningococcal vaccine as a control. CDR3s include the opening cysteine and the closing phenylalanine or tryptophan. D genes are given only for firm matches. Clone size appears in some rows only: once, few, many, or a class for an expanded clone.

TRBV5-5	TRBJ1-1	TRBD1	.	TGTGCCAGCAGTTTCTGGGACAGGAACACTGAAGCTTTCTTT	CASSFWDRNTEAFF
TRBV6-5	TRBJ1-1	.	once	TGTGCCAGCAGTTACGGACCGCAGGCTTTCTTT	CASSYGPQAFF
TRBV19	TRBJ2-2	.	.	TGTGCCAGAGAACAGGGGAGGGACACCGGGGAGCTGTTTTTT	CAREQGRDTGELFF
TRBV25-1	TRBJ1-4	.	few	TGTGCCAGCAGTGTCGAGGAGGGTTACGAAAAACTGTTTTTT	CASSVEEGYEKLFF
TRBV30	TRBJ1-4	.	.	TGTGCCTGGAGTTCGATTGGGTACACCGGGGGGGGCAATGAAAAACTGTTTTTT	CAWSSIGYTGGGNEKLFF
TRBV7-9	TRBJ2-3	TRBD2	.	TGTGCCAGCAGCTCCCGCCCACTAGCGGGGGGGCCAGATACGCAGTATTTT	CASSSRPLAGGPDTQYF
TRBV29-1	TRBJ1-1	.	.	TGCAGCGTTTCTATGTCGAGGAACACTGAAGCTTTCTTT	CSVSMSRNTEAFF
TRBV11-3	TRBJ1-1	.	.	TGTGCCAGAGCAGACGGGGGTGAGGGTGAAGCTTTCTTT	CARADGGEGEAFF
TRBV5-6	TRBJ1-4	.	.	TGTGCCAGCAGCTTGAACGCGTTTGTTGGTGAAAAACTGTTTTTT	CASSLNAFVGEKLFF
TRBV5-1	TRBJ2-1	.	.	TGCGCCAGCAGCCCCACGGGACTTGAAAACAATGAGCAGTTCTTC	CASSPTGLENNEQFF
TRBV5-6	TRBJ2-1	TRBD1	once	TGTGCCAGCAGCCTCCCCGGGACAGTTCAGAATGAGCAGTTCTTC	CASSLPGTVQNEQFF
TRBV6-5	TRBJ2-7	.	.	TGTGCCAGCAGCGGAATCTACGAGCAGTACTTC	CASSGIYEQYF
TRBV7-2	TRBJ1-5	TRBD1	.	TGTGCCAGCAGCTTAGGGACAGGGGCTCAGCCCCAGCATTTT	CASSLGTGAQPQHF
TRBV19	TRBJ2-7	TRBD1	.	TGTGCCAGTAGTATACAGGCAGGGGGTGCTTACGAGCAGTACTTC	CASSIQAGGAYEQYF
TRBV27	TRBJ2-7	TRBD2	once	TGTGCCAGCAGTTTATTTTCACCGGGACTAGGCGCCTACGAGCAGTACTTC	CASSLFSPGLGAYEQYF
TRBV30	TRBJ1-1	.	.	TGTGCCTGGAGTCCCCCGCCCCGGGGCCTTGAAGCTTTCTTT	CAWSPPPRGLEAFF
TRBV4-3	TRBJ2-5	.	.	TGCGCCAGCAGCCAAGATTGGGCGGACCAAGAGACCCAGTACTTC	CASSQDWADQETQYF
TRBV28	TRBJ1-5	TRBD1	.	TGTGCCAGCCTTCGGGACAGAGGCCGTCAGCCCCAGCATTTT	CASLRDRGRQPQHF
TRBV29-1	TRBJ2-3	.	.	TGCAGCGTTGAAACTGGGTTGCTAACGCAGTATTTT	CSVETGLLTQYF
TRBV2	TRBJ1-1	.	.	TGTGCCTCCACTCGGGAGAGCACTGAAGCTTTCTTT	CASTRESTEAFF
TRBV9	TRBJ2-2	TRBD1	.	TGTGCCAGCTGTACAGGGGGCGCGGTGAACACCGGGGAGCTGTTTTTT	CASCTGGAVNTGELFF
TRBV6-5	TRBJ2-7	.	.	TGTGCCAGCAGTAAAACAGGGACCTACGAGCAGTACTTC	CASSKTGTYEQYF
TRBV5-8	TRBJ1-5	.	.	TGTGCCAGCAGCCCGTACAGCGTTTATAGCAATCAGCCCCAGCATTTT	CASSPYSVYSNQPQHF
TRBV7-8	TRBJ2-1	.	.	TGTGCCAGCAGCCGGGGGAATAGGTACAATGAGCAGTTCTTC	CASSRGNRYNEQFF
TRBV12-3/TRBV12-4	TRBJ2-5	.	.	TGTGCCAGCAGTTTAACCCGATGGGAGACCCAGTACTTC	CASSLTRWETQYF
TRBV6-2/TRBV6-3	TRBJ2-7	.	.	TGTGCCAGCAACCCCTCGGGACGGAGCTACGAGCAGTACTTC	CASNPSGRSYEQYF
TRBV5-5	TRBJ1-2	.	once	TGTGCCAGCAGCTCGGACAGTGGGGGTTGGGGCATGGGAGGCTACACCTTC	CASSSDSGGWGMGGYTF
TRBV3-1/TRBV3-2	TRBJ1-1	.	.	TGTGCCAGCAGCCAAGTATGGGGTATGGGAGCGGGAACTGAAGCTTTCTTT	CASSQVWGMGAGTEAFF
TRBV27	TRBJ1-1	TRBD1	.	TGTGCCAGCAGTTCCCCCCTCCACAGGGGATCGAACACTGAAGCTTTCTTT	CASSSPLHRGSNTEAFF
TRBV19	TRBJ2-5	TRBD1	.	TGTGCCAGTAGGCCGGGACAGGGGAAAGAGACCCAGTACTTC	CASRPGQGKETQYF
TRBV7-8	TRBJ1-6	TRBD1	.	TGTGCCAGCAGCCTCGGACAGGGGTATTCACCCCTCCACTTT	CASSLGQGYSPLHF
TRBV5-1	TRBJ2-6	.	.	TGCGCCAGCAGCACCGCCACCATGAGCTCTGGGGCCAACGTCCTGACTTTC	CASSTATMSSGANVLTF
TRBV30	TRBJ1-1	.	.	TGTGCCTGGAGTCGTGTTTGGACTGAAGCTTTCTTT	CAWSRVWTEAFF
TRBV5-8	TRBJ2-7	.	once	TGTGCCAGCAGCTTAAGAGACTACAGCTCCTACGAGCAGTACTTC	CASSLRDYSSYEQYF
TRBV6-4	TRBJ2-3	TRBD1	.	TGTGCCAGCGCTCACGACAGGGGAGATACGCAGTATTTT	CASAHDRGDTQYF
TRBV28	TRBJ2-5	TRBD2	.	TGTGCCAGCAGTGGACTGCCCGGGACTAGCGGGGGAGGTGGCCAAGAGACCCAGTACTTC	CASSGLPGTSGGGGQETQYF
TRBV18	TRBJ1-1	.	.	TGTGCCAGCTCAACCGGGGGGCGGCTGGACACTGAAGCTTTCTTT	CASSTGGRLDTEAFF
TRBV5-1	TRBJ1-2	.	.	TGCGCCAGCAGCTCGGGACACTACGGCTACACCTTC	CASSSGHYGYTF
TRBV4-1	TRBJ1-6	.	.	TGCGCCAGCAGCCAAGAGGGGTTCTCCTATAATTCACCCCTCCACTTT	CASSQEGFSYNSPLHF
TRBV7-2	TRBJ2-3	TRBD2	.	TGTGCCAGCAGCCCGGGACTAGCGGGGGTAGATACGCAGTATTTT	CASSPGLAGVDTQYF
TRBV28	TRBJ1-3	.	.	TGTGCCAGCAGTTCTGGAAACACCATATATTTT	CASSSGNTIYF
TRBV30	TRBJ1-1	.	.	TGTGCCTGGAGTAGGAACAGGAACACTGAAGCTTTCTTT	CAWSRNRNTEAFF
TRBV28	TRBJ1-1	.	.	TGTGCCAGCAGCCAAACTGAGGTCGAAGCTTTCTTT	CASSQTEVEAFF
TRBV25-1	TRBJ1-2	.	.	TGTGCCAGCAGGAGCGGGGGGCGCGGGCTTGGCTACACCTTC	CASRSGGRGLGYTF
TRBV2	TRBJ1-2	.	.	TGTGCCAGCAGTGTTAAGGTGACAGGTAGTGGAGGCACCTTC	CASSVKVTGSGGTF
TRBV10-3	TRBJ1-1	.	.	TGTGCCATCGGTCGGGGGACTGAAGCTTTCTTT	CAIGRGTEAFF
TRBV7-8	TRBJ2-7	TRBD1	.	TGTGCCAGCAGCTGGGTCGGGACAGGGACCTACGAGCAGTACTTC	CASSWVGTGTYEQYF
TRBV11-3	TRBJ1-1	.	.	TGTGCCAGCAGCTTTGTCCCCTCCAGTGAAGCTTTCTTT	CASSFVPSSEAFF
TRBV6-5	TRBJ2-7	TRBD2	.	TGTGCCAGCAGTTGGGGGGGAGGGTACGAGCAGTACTTC	CASSWGGGYEQYF
TRBV7-9	TRBJ2-1	TRBD2	.	TGTGCCAGCAGCTTGCTAGCGGCGATTTCCTACAATGAGCAGTTCTTC	CASSLLAAISYNEQFF
TRBV19	TRBJ2-4	TRBD1	.	TGTGCCAGTAGTATAGCCCCACAGGGGGCCAAAAACATTCAGTACTTC	CASSIAPQGAKNIQYF
TRBV5-1	TRBJ2-7	.	.	TGCGCCAGCACCGTCGTTGCAGGGACCTCCTACGAGCAGTACTTC	CASTVVAGTSYEQYF
TRBV5-6	TRBJ1-1	.	.	TGTGCCAGCAGCTTGGGGTGGAGGGGTTCTGAAGCTTTCTTT	CASSLGWRGSEAFF
TRBV4-2	TRBJ1-2	TRBD1	.	TGTGCCAGCAGCCAAGAACAGGGGGGCGGCTACACCTTC	CASSQEQGGGYTF
TRBV4-3	TRBJ1-6	.	.	TGCGCCAGCAGCCAAGATCGAATAGGTGCTGCGGATTCACCCCTCCACTTT	CASSQDRIGAADSPLHF
TRBV5-4	TRBJ1-2	TRBD1	.	TGTGCCAGCAGCTTGGGGGCAGGGGGCCTAGGAAACTATGGCTACACCTTC	CASSLGAGGLGNYGYTF
TRBV6-2/TRBV6-3	TRBJ1-1	TRBD1	.	TGTGCCAGCAGTGCCCCGGGACAGGGGAACACTGAAGCTTTCTTT	CASSAPGQGNTEAFF
TRBV19	TRBJ1-6	TRBD1	.	TGTGCCAGTAGTAGGGACAGGGGCTCCTATAATTCACCCCTCCACTTT	CASSRDRGSYNSPLHF
TRBV2	TRBJ2-7	TRBD2	.	TGTGCCAGCAGTGAAGGCGGGGGGGCTTACGAGCAGTACTTC	CASSEGGGAYEQYF
TRBV5-8	TRBJ1-5	.	.	TGTGCCAGCAGCTTTGACGGGAGTAGCCGCAATCAGCCCCAGCATTTT	CASSFDGSSRNQPQHF